This T cell receptor (beta chain) was identified in a study of shared clonotypes between healthy human individuals. Profiled with immunoSEQ multiplex PCR; TCRdb holds only in-frame clones, not every one. Here the sample spans about 610,000 clones, around 97% being singletons. CDR3 size: 16 residues. Germline lookup yields CDR1 SGHNT and CDR2 YYREEE (reference sequence). J lost 0 bases, V lost 4 bases, and 9 bases had no gene match. Donors were healthy HIV-negative adults without recently reported acute infections or vaccinations. The rearrangement joins TRBV5-4 to TRBJ1-1; 7 bases are shared with TRBD1. Input material: naive CD4+ T cells sorted from blood. Regarding subset: CD45RA+ positively selected. This sequence originates from a woman aged 25 to 39 in good health. CDR3 in DNA: TGTGCCAGCAGCGGGGGACAGCTGTATATGAACACTGAAGCTTTCTTT. Protein: CASSGGQLYMNTEAFF.